The entry that follows covers one T cell receptor (beta chain) sequence. Its target antigen remains unknown. Base quality data are lacking; no much larger clone is found one base away. Receptor amplification or capture employed the immunoSEQ multiplex PCR assay. TCRdb's version of the immuneACCESS table is confined to in-frame rearrangements and falls short of the full clone set. An unresolved V gene accounts for under half of the shortfall where checked; the remainder is of unknown origin. Across this sample there are fewer than 30,000 clones, with approximately 90% seen only once. In total, the top ten clones hold roughly 5.8% of the sample. This record comes from a study of T cell changes during pregnancy in multiple sclerosis (dated by TCRdb to between 2018 and 2021). Broadly, across the study: The study looked at changes in the T cell repertoire across pregnancy in women with multiple sclerosis.

Via the germline V gene, CDR1 is SGDLS and CDR2 YYNGEE. Trimming at the junction amounts to 7 bases on V and 6 bases on J, and the germline ends lie 13 bases apart. The CDR3, from cysteine to phenylalanine, totals 12 residues. Only CDR3 DNA is held: 36 bases, read in frame from base 1. Recombination joined TRBV9 with TRBJ1-2, and perhaps TRBD1 as D gene, on 5 matching bases. This material consisted of CD8+ T cells from peripheral blood mononuclear cells, taken before pregnancy. The TCR was taken from a female donor with multiple sclerosis, enrolled in a pregnancy study. The CDR3 protein: CASGAIMNGYTF. The DNA is TGTGCCAGCGGGGCAATTATGAATGGCTACACCTTC.